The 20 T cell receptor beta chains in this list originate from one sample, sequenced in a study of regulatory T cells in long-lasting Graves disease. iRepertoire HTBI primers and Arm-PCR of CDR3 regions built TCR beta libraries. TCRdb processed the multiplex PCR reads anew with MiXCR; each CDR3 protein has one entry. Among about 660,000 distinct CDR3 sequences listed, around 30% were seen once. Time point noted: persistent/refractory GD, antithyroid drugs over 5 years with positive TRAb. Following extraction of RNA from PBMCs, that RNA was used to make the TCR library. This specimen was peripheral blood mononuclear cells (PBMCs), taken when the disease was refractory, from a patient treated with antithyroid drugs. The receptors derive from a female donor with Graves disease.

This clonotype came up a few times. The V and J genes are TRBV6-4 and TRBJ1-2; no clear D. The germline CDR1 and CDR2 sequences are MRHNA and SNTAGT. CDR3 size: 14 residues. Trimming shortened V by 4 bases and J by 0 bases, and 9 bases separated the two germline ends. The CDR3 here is CASSVSEANYGYTF. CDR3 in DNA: TGTGCCAGCAGTGTGTCAGAGGCTAACTATGGCTACACCTTC.

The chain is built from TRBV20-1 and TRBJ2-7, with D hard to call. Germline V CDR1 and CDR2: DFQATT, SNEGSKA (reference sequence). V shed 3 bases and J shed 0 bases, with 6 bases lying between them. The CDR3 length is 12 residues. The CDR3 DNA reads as TGCAGTGCTAGGGACGGCTCCTACGAGCAGTACTTC. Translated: CSARDGSYEQYF.

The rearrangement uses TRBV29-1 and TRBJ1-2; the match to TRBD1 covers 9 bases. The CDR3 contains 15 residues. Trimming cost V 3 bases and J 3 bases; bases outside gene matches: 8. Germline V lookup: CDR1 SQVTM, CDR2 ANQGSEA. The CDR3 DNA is TGCAGCGTTGACTTGACAGGGGGTTTCGACTATGGCTACACCTTC. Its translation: CSVDLTGGFDYGYTF.

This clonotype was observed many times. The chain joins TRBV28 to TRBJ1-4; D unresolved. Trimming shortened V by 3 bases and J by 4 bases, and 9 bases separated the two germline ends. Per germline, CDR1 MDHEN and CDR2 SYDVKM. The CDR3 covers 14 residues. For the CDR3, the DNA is TGTGCCAGCAGTTTTATGAGAAGTAATGAAAAACTGTTTTTT. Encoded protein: CASSFMRSNEKLFF.

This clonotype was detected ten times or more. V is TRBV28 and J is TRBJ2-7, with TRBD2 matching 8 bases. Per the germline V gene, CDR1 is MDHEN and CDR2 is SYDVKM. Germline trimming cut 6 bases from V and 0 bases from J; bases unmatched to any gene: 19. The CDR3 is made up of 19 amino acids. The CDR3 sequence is CASRCHAGGGRSPSYEQYF. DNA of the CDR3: TGTGCCAGCAGGTGTCACGCGGGGGGCGGACGGTCTCCCTCCTACGAGCAGTACTTC.

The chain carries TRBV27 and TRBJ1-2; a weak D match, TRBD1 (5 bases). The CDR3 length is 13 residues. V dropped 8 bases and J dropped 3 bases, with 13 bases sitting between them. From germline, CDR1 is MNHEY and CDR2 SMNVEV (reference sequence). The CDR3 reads CASSPAGDYGYTF. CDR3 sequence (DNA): TGTGCCAGCTCCCCGGCGGGGGACTATGGCTACACCTTC.

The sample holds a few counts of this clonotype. The CDR3 nucleotides read TGTGCCAGCACTAGGGTTGGCGGAGCGGGAGCCGGTTACGAGCAGTACTTC. Translated: CASTRVGGAGAGYEQYF. The rearrangement joins TRBV27 to TRBJ2-7; 8 nucleotides line up with TRBD2. The CDR3 contains 17 residues. Germline CDR1 and CDR2: MNHEY and SMNVEV (reference sequence). With V trimmed by 7 bases and J by 4 bases, 18 bases remained unmatched.

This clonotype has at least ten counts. The CDR3 reads CASPASRELVGELFF. The CDR3 DNA sequence: TGTGCCAGCCCAGCCTCGCGGGAGTTGGTCGGGGAGCTGTTTTTT. The V call is TRBV6-1, the J call TRBJ2-2, with TRBD2 matching over 7 bases. The J segment lost 7 bases and the V segment lost 8 bases, leaving 13 bases of the junction unmatched. The CDR3 contains 15 residues. Looked up from germline, CDR1 is MNHNS and CDR2 is SASEGT.

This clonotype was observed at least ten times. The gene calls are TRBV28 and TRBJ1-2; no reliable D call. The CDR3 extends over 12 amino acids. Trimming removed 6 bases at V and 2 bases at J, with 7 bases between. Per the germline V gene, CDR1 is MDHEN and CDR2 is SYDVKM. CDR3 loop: CASRVTNYGYTF. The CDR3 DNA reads TGTGCCAGCAGGGTAACGAACTATGGCTACACCTTC.

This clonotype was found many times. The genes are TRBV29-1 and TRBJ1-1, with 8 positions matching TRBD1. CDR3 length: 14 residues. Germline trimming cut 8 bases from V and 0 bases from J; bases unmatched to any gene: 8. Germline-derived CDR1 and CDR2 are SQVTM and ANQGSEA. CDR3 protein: CSIQGATMNTEAFF. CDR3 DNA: TGCAGCATTCAGGGGGCAACCATGAACACTGAAGCTTTCTTT. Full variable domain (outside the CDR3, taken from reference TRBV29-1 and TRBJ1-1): SAVISQKPSRDICQRGTSLTIQCQVDSQVTMMFWYRQQPGQSLTLIATANQGSEATYESGFVIDKFPISRPNLTFSTLTVSNMSPEDSSIYLCSIQGATMNTEAFFGQGTRLTVV.

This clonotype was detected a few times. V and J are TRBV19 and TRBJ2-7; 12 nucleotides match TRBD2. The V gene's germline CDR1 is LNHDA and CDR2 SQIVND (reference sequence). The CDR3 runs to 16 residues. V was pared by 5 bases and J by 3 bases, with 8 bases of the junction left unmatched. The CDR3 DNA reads TGTGCCAGTAGTGCAGGACTAGCGGGACCTTTCTACGAGCAGTACTTC. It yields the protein CASSAGLAGPFYEQYF.

The CDR3, as DNA: TGCAGTGCTAGAGATCGATGGACTAGCGGGACTCCCTTTTCGTACGAGCAGTACTTC. It encodes CSARDRWTSGTPFSYEQYF. V gene TRBV20-1 combines with J gene TRBJ2-7; 12 nucleotides line up with TRBD2. Per germline, CDR1 DFQATT and CDR2 SNEGSKA (reference sequence). This CDR3 is built from 19 residues. Losses at the gene ends were 0 bases for V and 4 bases for J; bases not matched to a gene: 16.

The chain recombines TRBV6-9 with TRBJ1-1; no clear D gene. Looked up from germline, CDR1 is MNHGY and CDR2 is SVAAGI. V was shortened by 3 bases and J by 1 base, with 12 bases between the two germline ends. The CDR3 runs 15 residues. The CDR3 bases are TGTGCCAGCAGTTACCGCGGCACCACGAACACTGAAGCTTTCTTT. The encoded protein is CASSYRGTTNTEAFF.

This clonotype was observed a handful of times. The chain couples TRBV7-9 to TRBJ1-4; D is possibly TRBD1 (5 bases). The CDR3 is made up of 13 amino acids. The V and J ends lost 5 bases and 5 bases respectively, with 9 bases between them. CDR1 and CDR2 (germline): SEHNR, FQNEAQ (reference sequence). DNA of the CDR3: TGTGCCAGCAGCCAGGGAAGAAATGAAAAACTGTTTTTT. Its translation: CASSQGRNEKLFF.

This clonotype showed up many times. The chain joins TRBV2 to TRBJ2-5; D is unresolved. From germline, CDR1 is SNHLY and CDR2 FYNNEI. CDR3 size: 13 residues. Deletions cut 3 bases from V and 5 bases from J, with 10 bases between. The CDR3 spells CASSEWGYETQYF. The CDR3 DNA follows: TGTGCCAGCAGTGAGTGGGGTTATGAGACCCAGTACTTC.

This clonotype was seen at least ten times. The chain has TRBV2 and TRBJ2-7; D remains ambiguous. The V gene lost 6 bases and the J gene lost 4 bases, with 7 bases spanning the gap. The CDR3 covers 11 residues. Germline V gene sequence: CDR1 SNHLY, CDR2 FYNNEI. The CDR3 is CASREVYEQYF. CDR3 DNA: TGTGCCAGCAGAGAGGTTTACGAGCAGTACTTC. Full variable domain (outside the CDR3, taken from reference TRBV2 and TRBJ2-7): EPEVTQTPSHQVTQMGQEVILRCVPISNHLYFYWYRQILGQKVEFLVSFYNNEISEKSEIFDDQFSVERPDGSNFTLKIRSTKLEDSAMYFCASREVYEQYFGPGTRLTVT.

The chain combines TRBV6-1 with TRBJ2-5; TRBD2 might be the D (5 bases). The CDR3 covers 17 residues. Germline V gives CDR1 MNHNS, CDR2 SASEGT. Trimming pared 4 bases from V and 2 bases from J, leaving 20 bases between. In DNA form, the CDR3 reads TGTGCCAGCAGTGCCACCACCATGGGCGGGTGGCAAGAGACCCAGTACTTC. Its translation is CASSATTMGGWQETQYF.

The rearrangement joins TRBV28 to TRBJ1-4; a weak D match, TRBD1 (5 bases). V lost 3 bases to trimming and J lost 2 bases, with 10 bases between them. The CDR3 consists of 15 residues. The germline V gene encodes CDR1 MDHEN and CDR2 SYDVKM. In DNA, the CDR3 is TGTGCCAGCAGTTTCTGGGGACGGACTAATGAAAAACTGTTTTTT. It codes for CASSFWGRTNEKLFF.

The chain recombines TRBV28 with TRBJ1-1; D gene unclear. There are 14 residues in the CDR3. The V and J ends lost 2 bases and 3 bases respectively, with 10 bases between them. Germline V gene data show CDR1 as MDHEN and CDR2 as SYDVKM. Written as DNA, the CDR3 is TGTGCCAGCAGTTTACCGACTAAATACACTGAAGCTTTCTTT. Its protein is CASSLPTKYTEAFF.

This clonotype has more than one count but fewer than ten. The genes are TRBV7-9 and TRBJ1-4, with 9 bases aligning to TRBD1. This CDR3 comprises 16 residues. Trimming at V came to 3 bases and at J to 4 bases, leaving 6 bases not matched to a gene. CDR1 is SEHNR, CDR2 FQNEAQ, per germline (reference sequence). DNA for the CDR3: TGTGCCAGCAGCTTCTACAGGGGGCGCGGTAATGAAAAACTGTTTTTT. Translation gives CASSFYRGRGNEKLFF.